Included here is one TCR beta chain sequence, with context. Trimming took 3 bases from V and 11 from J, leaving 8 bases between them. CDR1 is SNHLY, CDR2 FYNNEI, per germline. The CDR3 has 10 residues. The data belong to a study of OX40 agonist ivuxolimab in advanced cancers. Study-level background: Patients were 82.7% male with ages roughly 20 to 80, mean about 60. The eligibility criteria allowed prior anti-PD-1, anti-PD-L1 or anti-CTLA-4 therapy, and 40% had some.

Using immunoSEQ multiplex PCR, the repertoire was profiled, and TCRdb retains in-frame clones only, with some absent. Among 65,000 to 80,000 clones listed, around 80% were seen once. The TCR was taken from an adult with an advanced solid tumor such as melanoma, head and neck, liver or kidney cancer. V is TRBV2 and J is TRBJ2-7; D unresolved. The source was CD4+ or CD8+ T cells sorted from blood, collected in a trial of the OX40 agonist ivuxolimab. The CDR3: CASSEASEYF. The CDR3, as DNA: TGTGCCAGCAGTGAGGCCAGTGAGTACTTC.